The 6 T cell receptor beta chains reported below all come from one sample, sequenced in a study of cytomegalovirus exposure and HLA in healthy donors. Both 60 Vbeta primers and 13 Jbeta primers went into the PCR. Produced via immunoSEQ multiplex PCR; TCRdb's table is partial and in-frame only. The sample lists around 76,000 clones, roughly two thirds occurring once. Sequences were obtained from PBMCs. These receptors were collected from a middle-aged woman in good health and CMV-seropositive.

The rearrangement links TRBV7-9 to TRBJ2-1; TRBD1 is a possible D gene (6 bases). The V gene lost 3 bases and the J gene lost 2 bases, with 8 bases spanning the gap. From germline, CDR1 is SEHNR and CDR2 FQNEAQ (reference sequence). The CDR3 extends over 14 amino acids. The CDR3 nucleotides read TGTGCCAGCAGCTTCAGGGACACCTACAATGAGCAGTTCTTC. Its translation: CASSFRDTYNEQFF.

The chain joins TRBV27 to TRBJ2-1; maybe TRBD1 (5 bases). The V end was cut by 6 bases, the J end by 5 bases, with 17 bases between. The CDR3 has 15 amino acids. Germline CDR1 MNHEY, CDR2 SMNVEV (reference sequence). CDR3 coding DNA: TGTGCCAGCAGATCAAACGGACAAGTCAACAATGAGCAGTTCTTC. It codes for CASRSNGQVNNEQFF.

This clone appeared a few times. The chain is built from TRBV5-5 and TRBJ1-4; the D is unclear. The CDR3 is 14 amino acids. Trimming removed 5 bases from V and 0 bases from J, with 8 bases in between. Germline assignment: CDR1 SGHKS and CDR2 YYEKEE (reference sequence). CDR3 sequence: CASSSQTTNEKLFF. CDR3 in DNA: TGTGCCAGCAGTTCACAGACAACTAATGAAAAACTGTTTTTT.

For this clone: Additional DNA sequences in this sample encode the identical CDR3. This chain uses TRBV30 with TRBJ1-6, with D possibly matching TRBD1 (6 bases). The germline V and J ends were trimmed by 4 bases and 0 bases, with 16 bases remaining between them. From germline, CDR1 is GTSNPN and CDR2 SVGIG (reference sequence). The CDR3 sequence is 17 residues long. CDR3 residues: CAWKGQIQSSYNSPLHF. The DNA for the CDR3 is TGTGCCTGGAAAGGACAGATTCAAAGCTCCTATAATTCACCCCTCCACTTT.

This chain uses TRBV5-1 with TRBJ1-1; TRBD1 matches 9 bases. Germline loops: CDR1 SGHRS, CDR2 YFSETQ. The CDR3 runs 16 residues. V lost 4 bases and J lost 5; bases outside the gene matches: 12. CDR3 sequence: CASSPGQGVLGTEAFF. The DNA for the CDR3 is TGCGCCAGCAGCCCGGGACAGGGAGTTTTAGGGACTGAAGCTTTCTTT.

The CDR3 DNA is TGTGCCAGCAGCCGGGACAGGGGTGGCACTGAAGCTTTCTTT. This translates into CASSRDRGGTEAFF. This chain uses TRBV7-2 with TRBJ1-1; TRBD1 matches 10 bases. Germline V lookup: CDR1 SGHTA, CDR2 FQGNSA. The CDR3 has 14 residues. J gave up 4 bases and V 5 bases, and 4 bases lay outside the gene matches.